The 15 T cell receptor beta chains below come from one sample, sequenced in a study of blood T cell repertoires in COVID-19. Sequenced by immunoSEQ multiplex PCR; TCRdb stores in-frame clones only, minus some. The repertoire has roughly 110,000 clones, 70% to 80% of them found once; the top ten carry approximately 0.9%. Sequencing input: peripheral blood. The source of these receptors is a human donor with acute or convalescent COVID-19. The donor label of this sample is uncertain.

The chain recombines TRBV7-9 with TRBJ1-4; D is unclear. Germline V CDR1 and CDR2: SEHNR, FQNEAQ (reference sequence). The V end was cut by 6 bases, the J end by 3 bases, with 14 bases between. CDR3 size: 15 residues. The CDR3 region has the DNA TGTGCCAGCAGTCGCCTGGCGCGGTCTAATGAAAAACTGTTTTTT. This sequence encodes CASSRLARSNEKLFF.

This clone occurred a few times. Written as DNA, the CDR3 is TGCAGTGCTAAGCTCACAGATACGCAGTATTTT. This translates into CSAKLTDTQYF. This chain uses TRBV20-1 with TRBJ2-3; D is uncertain. Germline CDR1 is DFQATT and CDR2 is SNEGSKA (reference sequence). The germline V and J ends were trimmed by 4 bases and 2 bases, with 4 bases remaining between them. The CDR3 is 11 residues long.

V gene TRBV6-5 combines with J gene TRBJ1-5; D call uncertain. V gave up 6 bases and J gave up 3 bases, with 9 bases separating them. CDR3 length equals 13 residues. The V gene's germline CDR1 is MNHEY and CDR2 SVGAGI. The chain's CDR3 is CASRPSFNQPQHF. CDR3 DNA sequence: TGTGCCAGCAGGCCTAGCTTCAATCAGCCCCAGCATTTT.

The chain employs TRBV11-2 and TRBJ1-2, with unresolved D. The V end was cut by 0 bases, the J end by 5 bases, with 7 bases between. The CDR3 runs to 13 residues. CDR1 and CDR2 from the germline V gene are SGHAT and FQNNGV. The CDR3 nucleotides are TGTGCCAGCAGCTTAGACAGAATTTATGGCTACACCTTC. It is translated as CASSLDRIYGYTF.

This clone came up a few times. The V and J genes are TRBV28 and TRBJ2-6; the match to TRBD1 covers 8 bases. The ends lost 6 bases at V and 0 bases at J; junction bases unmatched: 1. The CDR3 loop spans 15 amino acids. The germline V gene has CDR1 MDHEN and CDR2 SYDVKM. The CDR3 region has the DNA TGTGCCAGCAGAGGACAGGGCTCTGGGGCCAACGTCCTGACTTTC. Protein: CASRGQGSGANVLTF.

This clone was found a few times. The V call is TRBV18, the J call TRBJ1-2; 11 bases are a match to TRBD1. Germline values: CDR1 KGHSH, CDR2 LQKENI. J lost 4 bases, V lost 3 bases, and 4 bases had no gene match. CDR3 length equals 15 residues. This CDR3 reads CASSPGQGAFYGYTF. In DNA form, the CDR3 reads TGTGCCAGCTCACCCGGACAGGGGGCCTTCTATGGCTACACCTTC.

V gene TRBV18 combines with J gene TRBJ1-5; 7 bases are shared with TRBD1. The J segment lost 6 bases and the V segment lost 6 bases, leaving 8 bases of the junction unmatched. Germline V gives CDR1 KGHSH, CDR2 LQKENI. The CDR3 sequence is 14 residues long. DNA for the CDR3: TGTGCCAGCTCGATCGACAGGGAGACTCAGCCCCAGCATTTT. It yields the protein CASSIDRETQPQHF.

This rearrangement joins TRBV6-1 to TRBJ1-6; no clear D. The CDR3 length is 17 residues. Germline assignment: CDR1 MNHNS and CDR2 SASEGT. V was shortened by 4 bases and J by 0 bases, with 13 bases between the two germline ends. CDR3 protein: CASSGSQASSYNSPLHF. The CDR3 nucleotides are TGTGCCAGCAGTGGGTCTCAGGCCAGCTCCTATAATTCACCCCTCCACTTT.

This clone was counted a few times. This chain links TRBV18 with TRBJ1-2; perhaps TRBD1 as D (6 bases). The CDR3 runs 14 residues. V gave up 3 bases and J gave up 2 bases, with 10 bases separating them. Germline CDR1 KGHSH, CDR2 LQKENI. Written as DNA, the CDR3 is TGTGCCAGCTCACCTACGACAGGCAACTATGGCTACACCTTC. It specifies CASSPTTGNYGYTF.

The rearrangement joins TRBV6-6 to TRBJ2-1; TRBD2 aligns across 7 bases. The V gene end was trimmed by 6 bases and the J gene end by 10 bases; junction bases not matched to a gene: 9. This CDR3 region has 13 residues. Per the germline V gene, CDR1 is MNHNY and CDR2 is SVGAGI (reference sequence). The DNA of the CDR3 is TGTGCCAGCAGGCCGCCGGGGCGGGGGGAGCAGTTCTTC. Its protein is CASRPPGRGEQFF.

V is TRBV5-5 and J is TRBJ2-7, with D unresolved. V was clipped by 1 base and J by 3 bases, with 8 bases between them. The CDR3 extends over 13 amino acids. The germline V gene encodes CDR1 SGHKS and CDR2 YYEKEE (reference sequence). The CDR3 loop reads CASSLSPGYEQYF. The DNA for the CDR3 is TGTGCCAGCAGCTTGTCGCCGGGCTACGAGCAGTACTTC.

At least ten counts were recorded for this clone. This CDR3 reads CASSSLAGGPHEQYF. In DNA, the CDR3 is TGTGCCAGCAGCTCATTAGCGGGGGGGCCCCACGAGCAGTACTTC. V and J are TRBV7-2 and TRBJ2-7; 11 bases line up with TRBD2. The CDR3 loop spans 15 amino acids. Trimming cost V 4 bases and J 5 bases; bases outside gene matches: 7. CDR1 is SGHTA and CDR2 is FQGNSA in the germline V gene. Supplemented by reference TRBV7-2 and TRBJ2-7, the full variable domain reads GAGVSQSPSNKVTEKGKDVELRCDPISGHTALYWYRQSLGQGLEFLIYFQGNSAPDKSGLPSDRFSAERTGGSVSTLTIQRTQQEDSAVYLCASSSLAGGPHEQYFGPGTRLTVT.

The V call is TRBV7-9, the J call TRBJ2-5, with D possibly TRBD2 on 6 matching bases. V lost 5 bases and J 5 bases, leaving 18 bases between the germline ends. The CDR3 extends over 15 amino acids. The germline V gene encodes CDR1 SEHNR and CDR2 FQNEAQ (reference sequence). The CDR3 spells CASSAPGTLGETQYF. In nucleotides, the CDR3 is TGTGCCAGCAGCGCACCCGGGACTCTGGGGGAGACCCAGTACTTC. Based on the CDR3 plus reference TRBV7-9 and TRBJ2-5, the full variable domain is DTGVSQNPRHKITKRGQNVTFRCDPISEHNRLYWYRQTLGQGPEFLTYFQNEAQLEKSRLLSDRFSAERPKGSFSTLEIQRTEQGDSAMYLCASSAPGTLGETQYFGPGTRLLVL.

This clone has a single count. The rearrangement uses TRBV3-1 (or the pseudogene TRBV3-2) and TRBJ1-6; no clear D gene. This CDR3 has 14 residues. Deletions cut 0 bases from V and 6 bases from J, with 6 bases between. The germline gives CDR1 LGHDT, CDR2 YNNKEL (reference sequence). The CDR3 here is CASSQEGLNSPLHF. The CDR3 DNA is TGTGCCAGCAGCCAAGAGGGCCTTAATTCACCCCTCCACTTT.

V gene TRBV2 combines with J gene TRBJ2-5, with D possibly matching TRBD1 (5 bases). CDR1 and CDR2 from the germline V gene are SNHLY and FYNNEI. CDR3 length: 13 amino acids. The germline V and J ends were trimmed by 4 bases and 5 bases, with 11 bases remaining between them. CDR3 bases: TGTGCCAGCAGTGTCGGCAGGGTCGAGACCCAGTACTTC. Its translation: CASSVGRVETQYF.